The 17 T cell receptor beta chains listed next were all sequenced from one sample in a study of CD8 T cells in ankylosing spondylitis. TCRdb re-called the 5' RACE reads through MiXCR, storing one row per CDR3 protein. The data hold about 450,000 distinct CDR3 sequences, with around 26% observed a single time. No cognate antigen is known for these TCRs. Notes on the study in general: What appeared characteristic of ankylosing spondylitis blood was a TCR beta motif of about eight highly homologous variants.

Sequencing was carried out using blood, either unsorted or a sorted T cell fraction (not recorded which). The receptors were gathered from a male donor with ankylosing spondylitis.

The chain combines TRBV7-9 with TRBJ1-5; 8 positions agree with TRBD1. CDR1 SEHNR and CDR2 FQNEAQ come from the germline V gene (reference sequence). Germline trimming cut 1 base from V and 4 bases from J; bases unmatched to any gene: 9. The CDR3 spans 17 residues. CDR3 amino acids: CASSLGFRDRSNQPQHF. The CDR3 region has the DNA TGTGCCAGCAGCTTAGGGTTCAGGGACAGGTCAAATCAGCCCCAGCATTTT.

The chain links TRBV4-1 to TRBJ2-3; a weak D match, TRBD2 (5 bases). The CDR3 covers 15 residues. V was shortened by 4 bases and J by 2 bases, with 13 bases between the two germline ends. CDR1 MGHRA and CDR2 YSYEKL come from the germline V gene. CDR3 nucleotides: TGCGCCAGCAGCCTCAGAAGCGGCTCCACAGATACGCAGTATTTT. Protein sequence: CASSLRSGSTDTQYF.

This clonotype came up a few times. The rearrangement links TRBV12-3 or TRBV12-4 to TRBJ1-1; D uncertain. CDR3 length: 14 amino acids. V was trimmed by 6 bases and J by 1 base, leaving 12 bases between them. CDR3 protein: CASRSPGENTEAFF. For the CDR3, the DNA is TGTGCCAGCAGATCCCCCGGGGAGAACACTGAAGCTTTCTTT.

The chain is built from TRBV7-9 and TRBJ2-1; D remains ambiguous. Trimming removed 3 bases at V and 8 bases at J, with 5 bases between. Per germline, CDR1 SEHNR and CDR2 FQNEAQ (reference sequence). The length of the CDR3 is 11 residues. In DNA form, the CDR3 reads TGTGCCAGCAGCTTGTCGGATGAGCAGTTCTTC. Translation gives CASSLSDEQFF.

The chain employs TRBV10-3 and TRBJ1-2; D is possibly TRBD1 (5 bases). CDR3 size: 15 residues. In germline, CDR1 is ENHRY, CDR2 SYGVKD. Trimming took off 2 bases at V and 7 bases at J, with 17 bases between the two ends. In nucleotides, the CDR3 is TGTGCCATCAGTGAGGGCGGGGACGGGAGATCTGGCTACACCTTC. Its protein product is CAISEGGDGRSGYTF.

The chain links TRBV6-1 to TRBJ1-4; no definite D call. Trimming took off 6 bases at V and 8 bases at J, with 16 bases between the two ends. There are 14 residues in the CDR3. Germline-derived CDR1 and CDR2 are MNHNS and SASEGT. The CDR3 is CASSLDSRSEKLFF. Written as DNA, the CDR3 is TGTGCCAGCAGCCTAGACTCGAGGAGCGAAAAACTGTTTTTT.

This clonotype was observed a few times. The V and J genes are TRBV10-2 and TRBJ2-1; 10 bases agree with TRBD2. The V gene end was trimmed by 6 bases and the J gene end by 5 bases; junction bases not matched to a gene: 1. The CDR3 has 13 residues. Germline assignment: CDR1 WSHSY and CDR2 SAAADI. Here the CDR3 reads CASRLAGNNEQFF. In DNA, the CDR3 is TGCGCCAGCAGACTAGCGGGAAACAATGAGCAGTTCTTC.

Only a few counts were recorded for this clonotype. The chain joins TRBV5-1 to TRBJ1-2; 7 bases align to TRBD1. This CDR3 is 14 amino acids long. Trimming cost V 0 bases and J 5 bases; bases outside gene matches: 4. CDR1 is SGHRS, CDR2 YFSETQ, per germline. The CDR3 protein is CASSLEGQIYGYTF. The CDR3 DNA follows: TGCGCCAGCAGCTTGGAGGGACAGATTTATGGCTACACCTTC.

The table lists this clonotype with a few counts. The V call is TRBV12-3 or TRBV12-4, the J call TRBJ2-3; TRBD2 matches 7 bases. This CDR3 has 15 residues. The ends lost 7 bases at V and 5 bases at J; junction bases unmatched: 12. The CDR3 sequence: CASTPGYTGGDTQYF. The CDR3 coding sequence is TGTGCCAGCACCCCTGGGTACACGGGGGGAGATACGCAGTATTTT.

This clonotype was found a few times. The gene calls are TRBV5-4 and TRBJ2-2; the D is unclear. From germline, CDR1 is SGHNT and CDR2 YYREEE (reference sequence). The CDR3 has 15 amino acids. With 0 bases removed from V and 4 bases from J, the gap between germline ends came to 10 bases. The CDR3 loop reads CASSLDSFPTGELFF. The CDR3 DNA reads as TGTGCCAGCAGCTTGGATAGCTTCCCCACCGGGGAGCTGTTTTTT.

The chain has TRBV3-1 and TRBJ1-1; 8 bases line up with TRBD1. Germline CDR1 reads LGHDT; CDR2 reads YNNKEL (reference sequence). The CDR3 covers 13 residues. With V trimmed by 4 bases and J by 5 bases, 3 bases remained unmatched. The CDR3 DNA follows: TGTGCCAGCAGCCCGACAGGGGAGACTGAAGCTTTCTTT. Amino acids: CASSPTGETEAFF.

This rearrangement joins TRBV3-1 to TRBJ2-7; no firm D call. V lost 0 bases and J 7 bases, leaving 7 bases between the germline ends. The CDR3 is 12 amino acids. Germline-derived CDR1 and CDR2 are LGHDT and YNNKEL (reference sequence). This chain's CDR3 is CASSQDSVEQYF. The DNA of the CDR3 is TGTGCCAGCAGCCAAGACTCCGTAGAGCAGTACTTC.

The chain couples TRBV28 to TRBJ2-7; D may be TRBD1 or TRBD2 (5 bases each). CDR1 is MDHEN and CDR2 is SYDVKM in the germline V gene. CDR3 length: 15 residues. V dropped 3 bases and J dropped 4 bases, with 16 bases sitting between them. The CDR3 sequence is CASSFRASRTYEQYV. DNA for the CDR3: TGTGCCAGCAGTTTTCGGGCTAGCAGGACATACGAGCAGTACGTC.

The chain combines TRBV5-1 with TRBJ2-1; D call uncertain. The CDR3 consists of 12 residues. V was cut by 4 bases and J by 8 bases, with 10 bases left in between. CDR1 SGHRS and CDR2 YFSETQ come from the germline V gene. CDR3 amino acids: CASSLYLDEQFF. DNA of the CDR3: TGCGCCAGCAGCCTGTACTTGGATGAGCAGTTCTTC.

This clonotype has at least ten counts. The rearrangement joins TRBV7-9 to TRBJ2-3; no firm D call. V gave up 8 bases and J gave up 3 bases, with 9 bases separating them. CDR1 and CDR2 from the germline V gene are SEHNR and FQNEAQ (reference sequence). This CDR3 spans 12 amino acids. The DNA of the CDR3 is TGTGCCAGCGTCTGGTATACAGATACGCAGTATTTT. Translated: CASVWYTDTQYF.

This clonotype has more than one count but fewer than ten. This chain links TRBV27 with TRBJ2-2; the D gene is possibly TRBD1 (6 bases). CDR1 and CDR2 (germline): MNHEY, SMNVEV (reference sequence). The CDR3 is 14 amino acids. V lost 5 bases and J 5 bases, leaving 12 bases between the germline ends. The CDR3 DNA sequence: TGTGCCAGCAGTGATACAGGGTATACCGGGGAGCTGTTTTTT. This encodes CASSDTGYTGELFF.

Only a few counts were recorded for this clonotype. The chain recombines TRBV7-9 with TRBJ2-2; 8 positions match TRBD1. Germline CDR1 SEHNR, CDR2 FQNEAQ (reference sequence). Unmatched junction bases numbered 9, after V lost 6 bases and J lost 6 bases. This CDR3 spans 15 amino acids. CDR3 sequence: CASSPDRARAGELFF. The CDR3 DNA is TGTGCCAGCAGTCCGGACAGGGCGAGGGCCGGGGAGCTGTTTTTT. Drawing the rest from reference TRBV7-9 and TRBJ2-2, the complete variable domain is DTGVSQNPRHKITKRGQNVTFRCDPISEHNRLYWYRQTLGQGPEFLTYFQNEAQLEKSRLLSDRFSAERPKGSFSTLEIQRTEQGDSAMYLCASSPDRARAGELFFGEGSRLTVL.